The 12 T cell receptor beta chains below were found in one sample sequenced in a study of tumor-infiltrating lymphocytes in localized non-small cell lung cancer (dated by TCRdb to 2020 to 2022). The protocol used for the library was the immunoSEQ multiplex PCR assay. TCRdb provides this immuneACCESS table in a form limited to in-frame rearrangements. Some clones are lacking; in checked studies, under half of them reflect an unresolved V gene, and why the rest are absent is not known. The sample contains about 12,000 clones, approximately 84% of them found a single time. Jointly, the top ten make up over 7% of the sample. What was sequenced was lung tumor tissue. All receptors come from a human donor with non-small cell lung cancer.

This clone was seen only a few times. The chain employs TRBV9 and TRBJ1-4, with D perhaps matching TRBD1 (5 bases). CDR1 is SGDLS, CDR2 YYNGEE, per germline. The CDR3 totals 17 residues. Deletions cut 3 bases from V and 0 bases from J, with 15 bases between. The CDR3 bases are TGTGCCAGCAGCGAGAGTACGGGACTTCCAACTAATGAAAAACTGTTTTTT. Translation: CASSESTGLPTNEKLFF.

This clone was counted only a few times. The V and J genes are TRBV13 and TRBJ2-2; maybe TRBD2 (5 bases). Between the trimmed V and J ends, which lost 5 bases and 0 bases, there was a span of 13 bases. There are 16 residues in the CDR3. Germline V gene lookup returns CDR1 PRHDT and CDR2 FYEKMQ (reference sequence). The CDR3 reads CASSQVGSSNTGELFF. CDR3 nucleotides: TGTGCCAGCAGCCAAGTAGGGAGCTCGAACACCGGGGAGCTGTTTTTT.

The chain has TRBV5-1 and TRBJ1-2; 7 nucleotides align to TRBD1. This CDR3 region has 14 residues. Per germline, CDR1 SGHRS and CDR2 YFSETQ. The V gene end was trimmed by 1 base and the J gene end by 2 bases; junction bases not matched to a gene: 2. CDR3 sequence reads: CASSLRGQNYGYTF. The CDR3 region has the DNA TGCGCCAGCAGCTTGAGGGGACAGAACTATGGCTACACCTTC.

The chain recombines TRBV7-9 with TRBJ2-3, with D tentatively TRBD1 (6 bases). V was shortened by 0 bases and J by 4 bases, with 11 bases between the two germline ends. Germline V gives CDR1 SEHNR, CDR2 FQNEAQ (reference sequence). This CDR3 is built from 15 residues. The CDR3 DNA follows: TGTGCCAGCAGCTTAGCGCAGGGGTCCGCAGATACGCAGTATTTT. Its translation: CASSLAQGSADTQYF.

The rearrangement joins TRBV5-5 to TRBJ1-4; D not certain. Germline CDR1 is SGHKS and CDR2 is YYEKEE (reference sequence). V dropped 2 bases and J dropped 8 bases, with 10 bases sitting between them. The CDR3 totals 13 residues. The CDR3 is CASSLMAQEKLFF. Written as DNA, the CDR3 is TGTGCCAGCAGCTTAATGGCCCAAGAAAAACTGTTTTTT.

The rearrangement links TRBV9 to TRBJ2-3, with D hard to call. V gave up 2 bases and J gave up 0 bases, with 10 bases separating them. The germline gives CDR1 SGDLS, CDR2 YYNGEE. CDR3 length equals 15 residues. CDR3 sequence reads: CASSVNAPSTDTQYF. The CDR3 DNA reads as TGTGCCAGCAGCGTCAACGCTCCTAGCACAGATACGCAGTATTTT.

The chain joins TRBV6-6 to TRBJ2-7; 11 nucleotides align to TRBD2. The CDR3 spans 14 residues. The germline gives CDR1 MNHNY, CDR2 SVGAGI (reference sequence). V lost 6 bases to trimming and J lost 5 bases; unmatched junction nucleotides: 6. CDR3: CASRSTSGVHEQYF. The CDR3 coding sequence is TGTGCCAGCAGGTCGACTAGCGGGGTACACGAGCAGTACTTC.

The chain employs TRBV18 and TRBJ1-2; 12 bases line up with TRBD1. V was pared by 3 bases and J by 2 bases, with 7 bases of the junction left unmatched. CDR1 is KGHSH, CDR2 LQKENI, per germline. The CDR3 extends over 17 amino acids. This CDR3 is CASSPGTGGFGNYGYTF. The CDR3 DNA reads TGTGCCAGCTCACCTGGGACAGGGGGCTTTGGGAACTATGGCTACACCTTC.

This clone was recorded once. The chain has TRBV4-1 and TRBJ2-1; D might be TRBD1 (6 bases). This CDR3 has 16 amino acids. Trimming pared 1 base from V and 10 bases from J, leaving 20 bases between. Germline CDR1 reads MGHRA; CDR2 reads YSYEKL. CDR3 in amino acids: CASSQVLGLLQGEQFF. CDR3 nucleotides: TGCGCCAGCAGCCAAGTTTTAGGACTGCTCCAGGGGGAGCAGTTCTTC.

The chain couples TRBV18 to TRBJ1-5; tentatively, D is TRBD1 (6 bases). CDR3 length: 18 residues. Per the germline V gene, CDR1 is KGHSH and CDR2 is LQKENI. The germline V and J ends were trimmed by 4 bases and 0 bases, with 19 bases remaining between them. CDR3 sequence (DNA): TGTGCCAGCTCACGAACGGGACACTTCGAGGGTAGCAATCAGCCCCAGCATTTT. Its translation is CASSRTGHFEGSNQPQHF.

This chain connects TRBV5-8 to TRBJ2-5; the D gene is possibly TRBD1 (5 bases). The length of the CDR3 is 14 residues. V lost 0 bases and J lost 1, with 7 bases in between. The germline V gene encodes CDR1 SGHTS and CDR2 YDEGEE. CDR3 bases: TGTGCCAGCAGCTTGGAGCAGGGCCAAGAGACCCAGTACTTC. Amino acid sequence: CASSLEQGQETQYF.

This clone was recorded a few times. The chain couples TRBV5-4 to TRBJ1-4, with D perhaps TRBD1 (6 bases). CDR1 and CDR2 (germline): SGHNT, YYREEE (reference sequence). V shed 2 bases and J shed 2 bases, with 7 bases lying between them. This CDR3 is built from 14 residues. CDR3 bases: TGTGCCAGCAGCTTCGGACAGACTAATGAAAAACTGTTTTTT. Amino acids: CASSFGQTNEKLFF.